The rows below give T cell receptor beta chains drawn from one sample of a study of radiotherapy plus CTLA-4 blockade in lung cancer. Assay used: immunoSEQ multiplex PCR; TCRdb lists only in-frame clones, some missing. The sample holds about 60,000 clones, around 83% seen once. The material sequenced was peripheral blood, taken from a patient treated with radiotherapy plus ipilimumab. The source of these receptors is a human donor with non-small cell lung cancer who had a partial response to radiotherapy plus ipilimumab. Each CDR3 is given with its conserved first and last residue. The D gene is left open where the match is weak. Only part of the rows carry a size: once, few, many, or a class if the clone is expanded.

>TRBJ1-5|TRBV10-3|.|.
CAISELQVEQPQHF
TGTGCCATCAGTGAACTACAGGTTGAACAGCCCCAGCATTTT
>TRBJ1-4|TRBV5-6|.|TRBD1
CASSFWDRSNEKLFF
TGTGCCAGCAGCTTCTGGGACAGGAGTAATGAAAAACTGTTTTTT
>TRBJ1-1|TRBV4-1|.|.
CASSQTLGVNTEAFF
TGCGCCAGCAGCCAAACCCTAGGGGTGAACACTGAAGCTTTCTTT
>TRBJ1-1|TRBV30|.|TRBD1
CAWSRDRRGAFF
TGTGCCTGGAGTCGGGACAGAAGGGGAGCTTTCTTT
>TRBJ2-3|TRBV29-1|.|TRBD2
CSVESPSGTDTDTQYF
TGCAGCGTTGAAAGCCCTAGCGGGACGGACACAGATACGCAGTATTTT
>TRBJ2-7|TRBV28|once|.
CASREQGDYEQYF
TGTGCCAGCAGGGAACAGGGAGACTACGAGCAGTACTTC
>TRBJ2-7|TRBV15|.|.
CATSRDTAGEQYF
TGTGCCACCAGCAGAGATACAGCGGGCGAGCAGTACTTC
>TRBJ2-1|TRBV4-2|.|TRBD2
CASSEGTGGEYNEQFF
TGTGCCAGCAGCGAGGGAACGGGAGGGGAATACAATGAGCAGTTCTTC
>TRBJ2-7|TRBV7-2|once|.
CASSPGGLAHNEQYF
TGTGCCAGCAGCCCTGGGGGCCTAGCTCACAACGAGCAGTACTTC
>TRBJ1-3|TRBV6-5|.|TRBD1
CASTPRWDRGNTIYF
TGTGCCAGCACCCCCAGATGGGACAGGGGAAACACCATATATTTT
>TRBJ1-1|TRBV5-1|.|TRBD1
CASSVTGTGVTEAFF
TGCGCCAGCAGCGTTACCGGGACAGGGGTTACTGAAGCTTTCTTT
>TRBJ2-2|TRBV5-1|.|.
CASSLGGRGTGELFF
TGCGCCAGCAGCTTGGGGGGCAGGGGCACCGGGGAGCTGTTTTTT
>TRBJ1-4|TRBV19|.|TRBD1
CASTTQGAYEKLFF
TGTGCCAGTACTACTCAGGGGGCCTATGAAAAACTGTTTTTT
>TRBJ1-1|TRBV9|.|.
CASSQGLLNTEAFF
TGTGCCAGCAGCCAGGGACTGCTGAACACTGAAGCTTTCTTT
>TRBJ2-7|TRBV7-9|once|TRBD1
CASSFGQGVHEQYF
TGTGCCAGCAGCTTCGGACAGGGGGTCCACGAGCAGTACTTC
>TRBJ2-3|TRBV5-1|.|TRBD2
CASSPTSGRAGDTQYF
TGCGCCAGCAGCCCGACTAGCGGGAGGGCCGGGGATACGCAGTATTTT
>TRBJ1-1|TRBV19|.|.
CASSTRGATNTEAFF
TGTGCCAGTAGTACCCGCGGGGCGACGAACACTGAAGCTTTCTTT
>TRBJ2-1|TRBV7-3|once|TRBD2
CASSGTSGRASYNEQFF
TGTGCCAGCAGCGGGACTAGCGGGAGGGCGAGCTACAATGAGCAGTTCTTC
>TRBJ2-3|TRBV18|.|TRBD1
CASSPGQGNADTQYF
TGTGCCAGCTCACCCGGACAGGGGAACGCAGATACGCAGTATTTT
>TRBJ2-1|TRBV28|.|.
CASTIPRHDEQFF
TGTGCCAGCACCATCCCCAGACACGATGAGCAGTTCTTC
>TRBJ2-5|TRBV18|.|.
CASSPLFQETQYF
TGTGCCAGCTCACCACTCTTCCAGGAGACCCAGTACTTC
>TRBJ1-1|TRBV28|.|TRBD1
CASRRGLGQGGTEAFF
TGTGCCAGCAGACGAGGCCTCGGACAGGGTGGCACTGAAGCTTTCTTT
>TRBJ2-4|TRBV5-1|.|TRBD2
CASSGGGRAKNIQYF
TGCGCCAGCAGCGGGGGGGGGAGAGCCAAAAACATTCAGTACTTC
>TRBJ2-1|TRBV19|.|TRBD1
CASSIGQGAYEQFF
TGTGCCAGTAGTATAGGGCAGGGGGCCTATGAGCAGTTCTTC
>TRBJ2-1|TRBV6-5|.|.
CASSFNTGNEQFF
TGTGCCAGCAGTTTTAATACAGGGAATGAGCAGTTCTTC
>TRBJ1-2|TRBV19|once|.
CASSIDVKREEFYGYTF
TGTGCCAGTAGTATAGATGTAAAGAGGGAAGAGTTCTATGGCTACACCTTC
>TRBJ2-1|TRBV7-9|.|.
CASSLGQFYNEQFF
TGTGCCAGCAGCTTAGGACAGTTTTACAATGAGCAGTTCTTC
>TRBJ2-1|TRBV10-1|.|TRBD1
CASRTTGESNEQFF
TGCGCCAGCAGGACTACAGGGGAGTCGAATGAGCAGTTCTTC
>TRBJ2-3|TRBV9|.|.
CASTAGRGRDTQYF
TGTGCCAGCACGGCGGGGAGGGGGAGGGATACGCAGTATTTT
>TRBJ2-1|TRBV5-1|.|TRBD2
CASSLTGREGLDEQFF
TGCGCCAGCAGCTTAACTGGGCGGGAGGGCTTAGATGAGCAGTTCTTC
>TRBJ2-1|TRBV5-1|.|.
CASSLGLVFYNEQFF
TGCGCCAGCAGCTTAGGACTGGTATTCTACAATGAGCAGTTCTTC
>TRBJ2-3|TRBV5-4|.|TRBD2
CASSNRREAVDTQYF
TGTGCCAGCAGCAATCGGCGGGAGGCGGTAGATACGCAGTATTTT
>TRBJ1-2|TRBV28|.|.
CASSLGSMNRDYGYTF
TGTGCCAGCAGCCTCGGGTCTATGAACAGGGACTATGGCTACACCTTC
>TRBJ1-1|TRBV6-1|.|.
CASSTQGMNTEAFF
TGTGCCAGCAGCACACAGGGTATGAACACTGAAGCTTTCTTT
>TRBJ2-3|TRBV5-1|once|.
CASSLGPGGTDTQYF
TGCGCCAGCAGCTTGGGCCCGGGAGGCACAGATACGCAGTATTTT
>TRBJ2-3|TRBV10-3|.|TRBD2
CAISESPAGGSGDTQYF
TGTGCCATCAGTGAGTCGCCCGCTGGCGGGAGTGGAGATACGCAGTATTTT
>TRBJ2-3|TRBV7-2|.|TRBD2
CASSTPPGGPITDTQYF
TGTGCCAGCAGCACCCCCCCGGGAGGGCCCATCACAGATACGCAGTATTTT
>TRBJ2-2|TRBV5-1|.|TRBD1
CASSLVPGGSTGELFF
TGCGCCAGCAGCTTGGTTCCAGGGGGCAGCACCGGGGAGCTGTTTTTT
>TRBJ2-2|TRBV11-2|.|TRBD1
CASSPTGTGTGELFF
TGTGCCAGCAGTCCTACCGGGACAGGGACCGGGGAGCTGTTTTTT
>TRBJ1-5|TRBV28|few|.
CASSLTPGWGQPQHF
TGTGCCAGCAGTTTGACCCCAGGGTGGGGTCAGCCCCAGCATTTT
>TRBJ2-1|TRBV2|.|TRBD2
CASKWRLAGDNEQFF
TGTGCCAGCAAATGGAGACTAGCGGGAGACAATGAGCAGTTCTTC
>TRBJ1-1|TRBV27|few|.
CASSLWAAGGRTEAFF
TGTGCCAGCAGTTTATGGGCCGCCGGAGGGAGGACTGAAGCTTTCTTT
>TRBJ2-2|TRBV6-5|.|TRBD1
CASSSPRGLAGELFF
TGTGCCAGCAGTTCGCCCAGGGGGCTAGCCGGGGAGCTGTTTTTT
>TRBJ2-5|TRBV7-2|.|.
CASSLGSVETQYF
TGTGCCAGCAGCTTAGGGAGCGTGGAGACCCAGTACTTC
>TRBJ2-1|TRBV19|.|TRBD2
CASSRAGGPPNEQFF
TGTGCCAGTAGTAGGGCGGGAGGGCCCCCCAATGAGCAGTTCTTC
>TRBJ2-1|TRBV30|.|.
CAWSVGTQHNEQFF
TGTGCCTGGAGTGTTGGGACACAACACAATGAGCAGTTCTTC
>TRBJ2-1|TRBV27|.|TRBD1
CASSFSTGGINEQFF
TGTGCCAGCAGTTTCTCGACAGGGGGAATAAATGAGCAGTTCTTC